This T cell receptor beta chain was profiled in a study of T cells in Graves' hyperthyroidism and ophthalmopathy (dated by TCRdb to about 2019). Looking at the study overall: Peripheral blood samples were taken at the time of initial diagnosis, prior to any treatment. An independent validation cohort of around 19 hyperthyroidism patients and approximately 17 patients who later progressed to ophthalmopathy tested prospective prediction of ophthalmopathy. In roughly six Graves' hyperthyroidism patients, the study also compared T-cell repertoires from thyroid tissue with T-cell repertoires from blood. Once sampling was done, hyperthyroidism patients were given methimazole at a starting dose of 30 mg daily, whereas ophthalmopathy patients were given high-dose intravenous methylprednisolone. The 100 discovery patients were divided at random into training and test sets in a 7:3 ratio. A discovery cohort of roughly 100 patients, 43 with Graves' ophthalmopathy and 55 to 60 with stable Graves' hyperthyroidism, was used to find distinguishing TCR V-J signatures. The paper reports TCR Vbeta CDR3 sequencing of about 140 peripheral blood samples: 40 to 45 ophthalmopathy, about 75 hyperthyroidism and about 17 progressor patients.

Spanning cysteine to phenylalanine, the CDR3 consists of 15 amino acids. Here the CDR3 DNA is all that survives: 45 bases in frame from base 1. The germline V gene (reference sequence) yields LGHDT for CDR1 and YNNKEL for CDR2. Between the V and J ends, shortened by 2 bases and 9 bases respectively, the junction contains 16 bases. This clonotype was seen repeatedly, ten times or more. This receptor's antigen is unknown. Base-call qualities are not available, and no considerably larger clone is one nucleotide away. Stable Graves' hyperthyroidism was defined as the absence of progression to ophthalmopathy over 18 months of follow-up. The hyperthyroidism patients were between 18 and 65 years old and newly diagnosed, with a disease duration of less than 2 months. Any patient with an uncontrolled infection, another autoimmune disease, pregnancy or lactation was excluded. Clinical symptoms, serum thyroxine and TRAb, thyroid ultrasound, and orbital computed tomography formed the basis for the diagnoses. PBMCs were isolated from 10 ml of fresh peripheral blood by Ficoll-Paque density gradient centrifugation. Total RNA was extracted using Trizol reagent, and RNA quality was assessed on an Agilent 2100 Bioanalyzer.

The TCR beta CDR3 regions were amplified from the RNA transcripts. For the first round of RT-PCR on the TCR CDR3, the HTBI primer set was used together with the Qiagen OneStep RT-PCR kit. The libraries were constructed in a second round of multiplex PCR and then size-selected and purified. Libraries were sequenced paired-end with 100 bp reads on an Illumina HiSeq2000. The original methods were these. SOAPnuke was used to process the raw data, with reads discarded if the reads contained adapters or uncalled bases, had a mean Phred below 15, or lacked an exact constant-primer or identifier match. COPE v1.2.5 was used to merge high-quality paired reads, and clonotypes were defined as unique nucleotide sequences. Clonotypes were aligned to IMGT TRBV, TRBD and TRBJ reference segments using MiTCR v1.1. The analysis was restricted to V-J combinations with a frequency above 0.0001, which together covered roughly 99% of the repertoires. The TCS score was defined as F50 (clonal expansion) divided by E x V (chaos), with BLOSUM62-based TCRdist calculated between CDR3 peptides within each V-J. Welch's t-statistics and random forest reduced approximately 520 V-J features to about 13, which were used in a naive Bayes classifier (R e1071). The public sequencing data were trimmed at Q25 with fastp and processed into clonotypes with MiXCR by TCRdb, which kept only in-frame beta chains. CDR3 protein sequences are deduplicated, and each keeps its most common genes and DNA. TCRdb's processing, not the authors' own work, is the source of the V and J calls. This sample comprises about 380,000 distinct CDR3 sequences, about 14% of them detected only once. The ten largest clones represent about 11% of the sample.

What the research found in general, with its limitations: A model built on a 13 V-J signature distinguished ophthalmopathy from stable hyperthyroidism, reaching roughly 88% sensitivity and 81.08% specificity in cross-validation and 80%/75% in testing. In validation, the model predicted progression to ophthalmopathy a median of roughly 6.1 months before onset, with about 70% sensitivity and 72.22% specificity. Blood samples also contained most of the expanded thyroid clonotypes (frequency above 0.001), which suggests that blood repertoires may reflect thyroid immune responses. No statistical method was used to set the sample size in advance, and investigators knew the group allocation.

This receptor chain uses TRBV3-1 and TRBJ1-4; the D gene is unclear. Material: blood. The clonotype was recovered from a woman aged 55-69 years with Graves' hyperthyroidism. The CDR3 region: CASSQQQWFEKKLFF. The nucleotides are TGTGCCAGCAGCCAACAACAGTGGTTTGAGAAAAAACTGTTTTTT.